Below, one T cell receptor (beta chain) is given with its context. V was pared by 6 bases and J by 4 bases, with 12 bases between. The CDR3 runs 13 residues. Per the germline V gene, CDR1 is MNHNS and CDR2 is SASEGT. TCRdb keeps only in-frame clones here, not all; method: immunoSEQ multiplex PCR. Of about 130,000 clones detected, approximately 96% appear once; the ten largest clones hold more than 0.02%. During corrective heart surgery, resections were taken, and the thymus tissue came from them. This entry is derived from a study of human thymus T cells. This TCR derives from a boy younger than two with a congenital heart defect but otherwise immunologically healthy. The rearrangement joins TRBV6-1 to TRBJ1-1; a weak D match, TRBD1 (6 bases). Sequenced input: thymus tissue. CDR3 sequence (DNA): TGTGCCAGCAGGGAGGACAGAACCACTGAAGCTTTCTTT. As protein: CASREDRTTEAFF.